These T cell receptor beta chains were read from a single sample in a study of CD8+ T cells in alopecia areata. Only in-frame clones appear in the TCRdb table, and some are missing; sequencing was by immunoSEQ multiplex PCR. The sample carries approximately 110,000 clones, 45% to 65% recorded once. The sequences come from CD4+ T cells sorted from blood, collected at week 24, from a patient treated with tofacitinib. Source of these receptors: a human donor with alopecia areata. Both conserved end residues are part of each CDR3. A D gene is named only where the DNA matches it firmly. The size field is filled for only some rows; it gives once, few, many or a size class.

TRBV6-6	-	-	TRBJ1-6	CASSPDTPALHF	TGTGCCAGCAGTCCCGACACTCCAGCCCTCCACTTT
TRBV11-3	-	-	TRBJ2-5	CASSSRQGQETQYF	TGTGCCAGCAGCTCACGTCAGGGGCAAGAGACCCAGTACTTC
TRBV10-3	-	TRBD1	TRBJ1-2	CAISNGTGAYGYTF	TGTGCCATCAGTAACGGGACAGGGGCCTATGGCTACACCTTC
TRBV5-1	-	-	TRBJ1-5	CASSPDQGQGQPQHF	TGCGCCAGCAGCCCAGACCAGGGACAAGGTCAGCCCCAGCATTTT
TRBV7-7	-	-	TRBJ1-3	CASSLGSGNTIYF	TGTGCTAGCAGCTTAGGTTCTGGAAACACCATATATTTT
TRBV29-1	-	TRBD1	TRBJ2-7	CSVTPRAGGTYEQYF	TGCAGCGTTACTCCCAGGGCAGGGGGTACCTACGAGCAGTACTTC
TRBV7-2	-	TRBD1	TRBJ2-5	CASSRDRGETQYF	TGTGCCAGCAGCCGCGACAGGGGGGAGACCCAGTACTTC
TRBV11-2	-	TRBD2	TRBJ2-1	CASTLTGGASSYNEQFF	TGTGCCAGCACCTTGACCGGGGGGGCTAGCTCCTACAATGAGCAGTTCTTC
TRBV7-9	few	TRBD1	TRBJ1-2	CASSRTGGFYGYTF	TGTGCCAGCAGCCGGACAGGGGGCTTTTATGGCTACACCTTC
TRBV7-6	-	-	TRBJ2-2	CASSSRPQDTGELFF	TGTGCCAGCAGCTCACGCCCACAGGACACCGGGGAGCTGTTTTTT
TRBV29-1	-	-	TRBJ2-5	CSVKGEETQYF	TGCAGCGTCAAGGGGGAAGAGACCCAGTACTTC
TRBV5-1	-	-	TRBJ2-3	CASSQGPTDTQYF	TGCGCCAGCAGCCAGGGGCCCACAGATACGCAGTATTTT
TRBV5-1	-	-	TRBJ1-5	CASSLGDGNQPQHF	TGCGCCAGCAGCTTGGGGGACGGCAATCAGCCCCAGCATTTT
TRBV5-1	-	TRBD2	TRBJ2-7	CASSALAGGESSYEQYF	TGCGCCAGCAGCGCACTAGCGGGGGGCGAGAGCTCCTACGAGCAGTACTTC
TRBV2	-	TRBD2	TRBJ2-2	CASSGTSGGPATTGELFF	TGTGCCAGCAGTGGGACTAGCGGGGGACCGGCGACCACCGGGGAGCTGTTTTTT
TRBV5-1	-	TRBD1	TRBJ2-2	CASRSGQGAGELFF	TGCGCCAGCAGGTCCGGACAGGGCGCCGGGGAGCTGTTTTTT
TRBV7-6	-	-	TRBJ1-2	CASSPYRDSDGYTF	TGTGCCAGCAGCCCTTACCGGGACTCTGATGGCTACACCTTC
TRBV29-1	-	-	TRBJ1-1	CSVEVPRQTEAFF	TGCAGCGTTGAAGTCCCCAGGCAGACTGAAGCTTTCTTT
TRBV5-6	-	-	TRBJ1-2	CASSLDRVYYGYTF	TGTGCCAGCAGCTTGGACAGAGTCTACTATGGCTACACCTTC
TRBV6-5	few	TRBD1	TRBJ1-1	CASSDRDMNTEAFF	TGTGCCAGCAGTGACAGGGACATGAACACTGAAGCTTTCTTT
TRBV29-1	once	-	TRBJ1-1	CSVGTSGGHAEAFF	TGCAGCGTTGGGACATCAGGCGGTCACGCGGAAGCTTTCTTT
TRBV7-3	once	TRBD1	TRBJ1-2	CASSPLPGGVNGYTF	TGTGCCAGCAGCCCTCTCCCAGGGGGCGTTAATGGCTACACCTTC
TRBV27	-	-	TRBJ2-3	CASSLSGTDTQYF	TGTGCCAGCAGTTTATCGGGCACAGATACGCAGTATTTT
TRBV11-3	few	-	TRBJ2-2	CASSRSRELFF	TGTGCCAGCAGCCGCAGCCGGGAGCTGTTTTTT
TRBV30	-	-	TRBJ2-7	CAWTLGTTLPSSYEQYF	TGTGCCTGGACGCTGGGGACCACCCTACCATCTTCCTACGAGCAGTACTTC
TRBV4-1	-	-	TRBJ2-7	CASSRNDGAGRKYEQYF	TGCGCCAGCAGCCGCAACGATGGGGCAGGGAGAAAATACGAGCAGTACTTC
TRBV4-2	few	TRBD2	TRBJ2-2	CASSQFSGGPSGELFF	TGTGCCAGCAGCCAATTTAGCGGGGGCCCGTCCGGGGAGCTGTTTTTT
TRBV19	-	-	TRBJ1-1	CASSIRIAQGHTEAFF	TGTGCCAGTAGTATCCGGATTGCTCAGGGGCACACTGAAGCTTTCTTT
TRBV4-1	-	TRBD2	TRBJ2-2	CASSQSGTTTGELFF	TGCGCCAGCAGCCAGTCCGGGACTACCACCGGGGAGCTGTTTTTT
TRBV29-1	few	TRBD2	TRBJ2-1	CSVATSGGNEQFF	TGCAGCGTTGCGACTAGCGGGGGGAATGAGCAGTTCTTC
TRBV5-1	-	-	TRBJ2-7	CASSLRSGDEQYF	TGCGCCAGCAGCTTGCGGTCCGGGGACGAGCAGTACTTC
TRBV30	-	-	TRBJ1-5	CAWGQRDNQPQHF	TGTGCCTGGGGACAGAGGGACAATCAGCCCCAGCATTTT
TRBV6-5	-	-	TRBJ2-5	CASTKKGVRETQYF	TGTGCCAGCACTAAGAAAGGGGTCCGGGAGACCCAGTACTTC
TRBV6-5	-	TRBD1	TRBJ1-1	CASITPTGPPEAFF	TGTGCCAGCATCACACCGACAGGGCCTCCTGAAGCTTTCTTT
TRBV5-1	-	-	TRBJ2-1	CASGLGPSNDEQFF	TGCGCCAGCGGCCTGGGACCATCGAACGATGAGCAGTTCTTC
TRBV7-9	few	-	TRBJ2-5	CASSRLAGEKTQYF	TGTGCCAGCAGCCGCCTGGCAGGGGAGAAGACCCAGTACTTC
TRBV12-5	few	-	TRBJ1-5	CASGSPSVQPQHF	TGTGCTAGTGGTTCTCCCTCCGTCCAGCCCCAGCATTTT
TRBV5-6	-	-	TRBJ1-4	CASANRIELFF	TGTGCCAGCGCAAATAGGATCGAACTGTTTTTT
TRBV29-1	-	-	TRBJ1-1	CSAREQRQTEAFF	TGCAGCGCAAGAGAGCAGCGACAAACTGAAGCTTTCTTT
TRBV7-9	few	-	TRBJ2-5	CASSPSTALQETQYF	TGTGCCAGCAGCCCGTCGACTGCCCTCCAAGAGACCCAGTACTTC
TRBV2	many	TRBD1	TRBJ1-1	CASRPGTAKINTEAFF	TGTGCCAGCAGGCCCGGGACAGCTAAGATTAACACTGAAGCTTTCTTT
TRBV2	-	-	TRBJ1-5	CASSRDRYSNQPQHF	TGTGCCAGCAGTCGGGACCGATATAGCAATCAGCCCCAGCATTTT
TRBV28	-	TRBD2	TRBJ2-2	CASGGRGGRAGELFF	TGTGCCAGCGGTGGCCGGGGGGGCCGAGCCGGGGAGCTGTTTTTT
TRBV28	-	-	TRBJ2-7	CASRLSDRRSYEQYF	TGTGCCAGCAGATTGAGTGACAGAAGGTCCTACGAGCAGTACTTC
TRBV30	-	TRBD1	TRBJ2-1	CAWDRGSSYNEQFF	TGTGCCTGGGACAGGGGATCCTCCTACAATGAGCAGTTCTTC
TRBV18	-	-	TRBJ2-5	CASSPGDWETQYF	TGTGCCAGCTCACCAGGGGATTGGGAGACCCAGTACTTC
TRBV9	few	-	TRBJ1-1	CASSVVSANTEAFF	TGTGCCAGCAGCGTAGTCTCCGCGAACACTGAAGCTTTCTTT
TRBV9	-	-	TRBJ2-5	CASSVLGGQETQYF	TGTGCCAGCAGCGTACTAGGGGGCCAAGAGACCCAGTACTTC
TRBV7-2	-	TRBD1	TRBJ2-5	CASSYRTGGKGETQYF	TGTGCCAGCAGTTATAGAACAGGGGGCAAGGGGGAGACCCAGTACTTC
TRBV2	-	-	TRBJ1-1	CASSSQGVEAFF	TGTGCCAGCAGTTCTCAGGGTGTCGAAGCTTTCTTT
TRBV10-3	once	-	TRBJ2-3	CAAGRGTDTQYF	TGTGCCGCGGGCCGTGGCACAGATACGCAGTATTTT
TRBV27	few	-	TRBJ1-2	CASSSGQNYGYTF	TGTGCCAGCAGTTCTGGACAGAACTATGGCTACACCTTC
TRBV5-1	-	TRBD1	TRBJ1-2	CASSLGGQGTFYGYTF	TGCGCCAGCAGCCTCGGAGGACAGGGAACGTTCTATGGCTACACCTTC
TRBV7-2	few	TRBD1	TRBJ1-2	CASSLGTGAGYTF	TGTGCCAGCAGCTTAGGGACAGGGGCCGGCTACACCTTC